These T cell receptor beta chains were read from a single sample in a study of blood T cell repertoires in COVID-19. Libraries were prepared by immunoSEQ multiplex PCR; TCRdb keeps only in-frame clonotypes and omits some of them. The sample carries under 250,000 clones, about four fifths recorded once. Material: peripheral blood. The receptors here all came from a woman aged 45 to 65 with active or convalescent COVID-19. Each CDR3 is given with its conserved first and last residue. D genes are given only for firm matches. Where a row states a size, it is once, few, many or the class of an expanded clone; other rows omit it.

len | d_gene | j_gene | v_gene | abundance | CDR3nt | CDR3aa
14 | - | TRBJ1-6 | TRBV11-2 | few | TGTGCCAGCAGCTTGGGGGGGTATAATTCACCCCTCCACTTT | CASSLGGYNSPLHF
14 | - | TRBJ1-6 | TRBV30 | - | TGTGCCTGGAATCTTGGGCAGGATAATTCACCCCTCCACTTT | CAWNLGQDNSPLHF
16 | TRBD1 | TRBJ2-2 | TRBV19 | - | TGTGCCAGTAGTATAGGTGGGACAGCGAACACCGGGGAGCTGTTTTTT | CASSIGGTANTGELFF
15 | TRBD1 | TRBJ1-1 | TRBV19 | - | TGTGCCAGTACCCCTCGGGGACAGGGAAGAACTGAAGCTTTCTTT | CASTPRGQGRTEAFF
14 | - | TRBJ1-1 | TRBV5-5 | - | TGTGCCAGCAGCTTGGTTGGCTGGAACACTGAAGCTTTCTTT | CASSLVGWNTEAFF
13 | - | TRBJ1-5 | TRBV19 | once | TGTGCCAGTAGTTCGAGTAATTATCAGCCCCAGCATTTT | CASSSSNYQPQHF
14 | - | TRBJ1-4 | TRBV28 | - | TGTGCCAGCAGTTTGCTAAACGTCGCTGAAAAACTGTTTTTT | CASSLLNVAEKLFF
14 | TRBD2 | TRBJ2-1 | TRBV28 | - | TGTGCCAGCAGTTCGAGCGGGAGGCACAATGAGCAGTTCTTC | CASSSSGRHNEQFF
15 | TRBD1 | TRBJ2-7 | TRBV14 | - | TGTGCCAGCAGCCCAGGGGACAGGAGGATGTACGAGCAGTACTTC | CASSPGDRRMYEQYF
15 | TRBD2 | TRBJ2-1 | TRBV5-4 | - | TGTGCCAGCAGCTTTGGCGGGGGCTCCTACAATGAGCAGTTCTTC | CASSFGGGSYNEQFF
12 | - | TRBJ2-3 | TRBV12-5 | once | TGTGCTAGTGGTTTGACCGGGAGAACGCAGTATTTT | CASGLTGRTQYF
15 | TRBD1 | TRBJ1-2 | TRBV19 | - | TGTGCCAGTAGTACGGGACAGTTTTTTAACTATGGCTACACCTTC | CASSTGQFFNYGYTF
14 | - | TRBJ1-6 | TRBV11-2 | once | TGTGCCAGCAGCTTACGACGGGATAATTCACCCCTCCACTTT | CASSLRRDNSPLHF
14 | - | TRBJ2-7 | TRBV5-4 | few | TGTGCCAGCAGCTTCGGGATGGCCGGGAACGAGCAGTACTTC | CASSFGMAGNEQYF
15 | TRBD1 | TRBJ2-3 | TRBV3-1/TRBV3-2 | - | TGTGCCAGCAGCCTATGGACAGGGGAGACAGATACGCAGTATTTT | CASSLWTGETDTQYF
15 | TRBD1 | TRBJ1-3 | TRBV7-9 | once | TGTGCCAGCAGCTTAACAGGGACAGATGGAAACACCATATATTTT | CASSLTGTDGNTIYF
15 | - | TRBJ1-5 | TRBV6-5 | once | TGTGCCAGCAGCCCCCCGGGAGTCACTTATCAGCCCCAGCATTTT | CASSPPGVTYQPQHF
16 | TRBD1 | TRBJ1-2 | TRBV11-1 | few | TGTGCCAGCAGCGTGGACAGGGGAAAGGACGCTTATGGCTACACCTTC | CASSVDRGKDAYGYTF
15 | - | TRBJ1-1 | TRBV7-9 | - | TGTGCCAGCAGCCCTTGGACAGTCAGGAACACTGAAGCTTTCTTT | CASSPWTVRNTEAFF
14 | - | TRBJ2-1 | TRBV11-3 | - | TGTGCCAGCAGCTTAGTGGGGCCGTACAATGAGCAGTTCTTC | CASSLVGPYNEQFF
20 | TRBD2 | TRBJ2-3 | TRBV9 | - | TGTGCCAGCAGCGTTAGGTCCGCACGGGAGGGGGGCCGCGGCACAGATACGCAGTATTTT | CASSVRSAREGGRGTDTQYF
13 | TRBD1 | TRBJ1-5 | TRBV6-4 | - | TGTGCCAGCAGTGCACAGGGGGATCAGCCCCAGCATTTT | CASSAQGDQPQHF
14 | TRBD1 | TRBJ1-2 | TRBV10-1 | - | TGCGCCAGCAGTGGGACAGGGAGTAGCTATGGCTACACCTTC | CASSGTGSSYGYTF
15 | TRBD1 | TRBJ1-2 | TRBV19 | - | TGTGCCAGTAGTCCAGCGGACAGGGATAGCTATGGCTACACCTTC | CASSPADRDSYGYTF
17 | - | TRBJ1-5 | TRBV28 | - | TGTGCCAGCAGTTTAGGCAGAGGGGGGAGGGGCAATCAGCCCCAGCATTTT | CASSLGRGGRGNQPQHF
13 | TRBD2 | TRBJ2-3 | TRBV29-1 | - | TGCAGCGTTTCTAGCGGGACCACAGATACGCAGTATTTT | CSVSSGTTDTQYF
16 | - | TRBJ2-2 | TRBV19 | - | TGTGCCAGTAGTATTTCCCTCCTCGGACAGCCCGGGGAGCTGTTTTTT | CASSISLLGQPGELFF
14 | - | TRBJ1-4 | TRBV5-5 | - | TGTGCCAGCAGCCGGGGTCCTGCTAATGAAAAACTGTTTTTT | CASSRGPANEKLFF
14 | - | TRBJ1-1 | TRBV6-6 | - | TGTGCCAGCAGCCAGACGGGGGTGGCCACTGAAGCTTTCTTT | CASSQTGVATEAFF
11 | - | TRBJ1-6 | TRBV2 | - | TGTGCCAGCAGTGATCGGTCACCCCTCCACTTT | CASSDRSPLHF
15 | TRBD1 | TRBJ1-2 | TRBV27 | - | TGTGCCAGCAGTTACCGACAGGGGGAGAACTATGGCTACACCTTC | CASSYRQGENYGYTF
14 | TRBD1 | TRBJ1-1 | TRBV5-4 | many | TGTGCCAGCAGATCAGGGGGCCCGAGTACTGAAGCTTTCTTT | CASRSGGPSTEAFF
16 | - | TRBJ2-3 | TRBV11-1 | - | TGTGCCAGCAGCCCAATTGGGGCGGCTAGCACAGATACGCAGTATTTT | CASSPIGAASTDTQYF
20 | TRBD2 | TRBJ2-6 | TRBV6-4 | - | TGTGCCAGCAGTGAATTCGGGGACTACGCATTAAACTCTGGGGCCAACGTCCTGACTTTC | CASSEFGDYALNSGANVLTF
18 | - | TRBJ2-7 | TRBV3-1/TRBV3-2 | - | TGTGCCAGCAGCCAATTCACGTTGACGTCTCTCGACGGGGAGGAACAGTACTTC | CASSQFTLTSLDGEEQYF
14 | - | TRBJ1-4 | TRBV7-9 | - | TGTGCCAGCAGCCCTCAGGGTAGAAGTGAAAAACTGTTTTTT | CASSPQGRSEKLFF
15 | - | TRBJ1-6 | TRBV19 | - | TGTGCCAGTAGTACCCTTATGACCGGGGATTCACCCCTCCACTTT | CASSTLMTGDSPLHF
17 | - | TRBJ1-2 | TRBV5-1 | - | TGCGCCAGCAGCTTGGACCCCCTGGCCCGAGGTAGCTATGGCTACACCTTC | CASSLDPLARGSYGYTF
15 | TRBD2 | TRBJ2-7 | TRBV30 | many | TGTGCCTGGAGGGTTAAGAGACTAGCGGTCTACGAGCAGTACTTC | CAWRVKRLAVYEQYF
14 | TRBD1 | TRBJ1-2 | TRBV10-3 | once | TGTGCCATCACCTCGACAGGGATGAGCTATGGCTACACCTTC | CAITSTGMSYGYTF
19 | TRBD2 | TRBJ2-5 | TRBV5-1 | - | TGCGCCAGCAGCTTGGTCCCTTGGACTAGCGGGGTGAATCAAGAGACCCAGTACTTC | CASSLVPWTSGVNQETQYF
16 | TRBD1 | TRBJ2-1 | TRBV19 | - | TGTGCCAGTAGTATAACCGGGACAGGGGGCGTAGCTGAGCAGTTCTTC | CASSITGTGGVAEQFF
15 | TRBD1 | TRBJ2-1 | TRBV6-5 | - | TGTGCCAGCAGCCGTGACAGGGGCTCCTACAATGAGCAGTTCTTC | CASSRDRGSYNEQFF
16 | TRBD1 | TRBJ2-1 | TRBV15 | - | TGTGCCACCAGCCCACGGACGGGACAGGCGGACAATGAGCAGTTCTTC | CATSPRTGQADNEQFF
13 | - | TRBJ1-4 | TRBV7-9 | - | TGTGCCAGCAGCTTTCTTACTAATGAAAAACTGTTTTTT | CASSFLTNEKLFF
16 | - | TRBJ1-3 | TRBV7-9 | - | TGTGCCAGCAGCCGACAGGAGCTAATCTCTGGAAACACCATATATTTT | CASSRQELISGNTIYF
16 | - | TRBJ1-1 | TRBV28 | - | TGTGCCAGCAGTTTGCAGGACCACCGGGAGAACACTGAAGCTTTCTTT | CASSLQDHRENTEAFF
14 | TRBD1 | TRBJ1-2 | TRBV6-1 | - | TGTGCCAGCAGTGAATCGCGAGGGGGCTTTGGCTACACCTTC | CASSESRGGFGYTF
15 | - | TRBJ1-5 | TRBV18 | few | TGTGCCAGCTCACCAGCCGGGACTTACAATCAGCCCCAGCATTTT | CASSPAGTYNQPQHF
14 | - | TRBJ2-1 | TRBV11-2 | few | TGTGCCAGCAGCTTAGCTAGTAAGTACAATGAGCAGTTCTTC | CASSLASKYNEQFF
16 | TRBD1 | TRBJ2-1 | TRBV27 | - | TGTGCCAGCAGTTTAGGGAGACAGGGCTCCTACAATGAGCAGTTCTTC | CASSLGRQGSYNEQFF
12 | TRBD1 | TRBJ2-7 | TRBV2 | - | TGTGCCAGCATCGGACAGGACTACGAGCAGTACTTC | CASIGQDYEQYF
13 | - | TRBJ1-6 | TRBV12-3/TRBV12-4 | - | TGTGCCAGCAGTTTAGAAGCAAATTCACCCCTCCACTTT | CASSLEANSPLHF
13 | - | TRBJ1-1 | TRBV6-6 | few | TGTGCCAGCAGTTACGTACAAGACACTGAAGCTTTCTTT | CASSYVQDTEAFF
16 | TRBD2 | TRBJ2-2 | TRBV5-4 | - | TGTGCCAGCAGCCCGGGAGGTAGCGGGGGCACCGGGGAGCTGTTTTTT | CASSPGGSGGTGELFF
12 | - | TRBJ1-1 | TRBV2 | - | TGTGCCAGCATAGAGGAGAACACTGAAGCTTTCTTT | CASIEENTEAFF
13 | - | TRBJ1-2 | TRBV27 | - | TGTGCCAGCAGCTTGACAGGAGGCTATGGCTACACCTTC | CASSLTGGYGYTF
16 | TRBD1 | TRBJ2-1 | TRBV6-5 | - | TGTGCCAGCAGTTCACGGACAGGGGAGGCCTACAATGAGCAGTTCTTC | CASSSRTGEAYNEQFF
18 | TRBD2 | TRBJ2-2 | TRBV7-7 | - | TGTGCCAGCAGCCCCCAAGGGCGACTAGCGGGAGGTTCCGGGGAGCTGTTTTTT | CASSPQGRLAGGSGELFF
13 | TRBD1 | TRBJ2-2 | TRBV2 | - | TGTGCCAGCAGCGAACAGGGGGCCGGGGAGCTGTTTTTT | CASSEQGAGELFF